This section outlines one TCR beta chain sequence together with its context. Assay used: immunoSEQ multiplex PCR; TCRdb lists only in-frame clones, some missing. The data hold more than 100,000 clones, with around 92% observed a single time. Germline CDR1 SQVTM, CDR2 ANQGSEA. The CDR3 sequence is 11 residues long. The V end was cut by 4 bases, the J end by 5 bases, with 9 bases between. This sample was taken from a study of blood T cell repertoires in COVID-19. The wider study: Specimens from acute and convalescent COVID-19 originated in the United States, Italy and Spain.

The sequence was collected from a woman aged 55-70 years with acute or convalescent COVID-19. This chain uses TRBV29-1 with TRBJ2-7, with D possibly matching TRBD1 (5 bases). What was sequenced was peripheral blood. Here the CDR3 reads CSVGGYNEQYF. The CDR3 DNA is TGCAGCGTTGGGGGCTACAACGAGCAGTACTTC.